Listed here is a single T cell receptor beta chain. No antigen is known for it. These data originate in a study of cytomegalovirus exposure and HLA in healthy donors. General study results and limits: When presence/absence was analysed, sequencing depth was taken to be roughly uniform across donors.

It was with 60 Vbeta and 13 Jbeta primers that the PCR ran. Sequencing used immunoSEQ multiplex PCR; TCRdb keeps in-frame clones, though not all of them. The sample yields approximately 89,000 clones, more than 65% seen once. The clonotype was recovered from a human donor in good health. The material sequenced was PBMCs.

This CDR3 reads CASSVDPGGNYGYTF. In DNA form, the CDR3 reads TGTGCCAGCAGCGTAGACCCAGGGGGAAACTATGGCTACACCTTC. This chain links TRBV9 with TRBJ1-2; 7 bases map to TRBD1. V was pared by 0 bases and J by 2 bases, with 4 bases of the junction left unmatched. The germline CDR1 and CDR2 sequences are SGDLS and YYNGEE. The CDR3 has 15 residues.